These 19 T cell receptor beta chains share one sample of origin, sequenced in a study of human T cells and chemical hapten exposure. TCRdb reprocessed the RACE reads with MiXCR, giving one entry per CDR3 protein. This sample yields some 180,000 distinct CDR3 sequences, of which under 25% are seen a single time; 2.5% belongs to the top ten. The time point is: patch test 3, about 24 weeks after DPC sensitization. Specified treatment: therapeutic diphenylcyclopropenone sensitization with weekly scalp DPC. Sequenced here: whole blood, sampled in connection with sensitization to the hapten diphenylcyclopropenone (DPC). The receptors stem from a woman in her forties with alopecia areata. Some clones in this sample may be carry-over from other donors' samples.

The chain joins TRBV4-2 to TRBJ2-1, with 8 bases identical to TRBD1. The CDR3 contains 17 residues. From germline, CDR1 is LGHNA and CDR2 YNFKEQ. The V gene end was trimmed by 0 bases and the J gene end by 2 bases; junction bases not matched to a gene: 6. CDR3 DNA sequence: TGTGCCAGCAGCCAAGATGAAGCAGGGGGCACCTACAATGAGCAGTTCTTC. Translating it yields CASSQDEAGGTYNEQFF.

CDR3 nucleotides: TGTGCCAGCAGTTTATCGCGGTTGCCTAGCGGTTACAATGAGCAGTTCTTC. Its protein product is CASSLSRLPSGYNEQFF. The V and J genes are TRBV27 and TRBJ2-1; TRBD2 aligns across 7 bases. The CDR3 is 17 residues long. Germline V gene sequence: CDR1 MNHEY, CDR2 SMNVEV (reference sequence). With 0 bases clipped from V and 4 bases from J, the junction kept 9 bases outside the gene matches.

In this sample, this clonotype turned up a few times. The chain carries TRBV10-3 and TRBJ1-2; 8 bases are a match to TRBD1. The CDR3 has 15 residues. Per germline, CDR1 ENHRY and CDR2 SYGVKD. After removal of 4 bases from V and 3 bases from J, the junction contained 7 bases not matched to a gene. The CDR3 reads CAISVRLTGDYGYTF. In DNA form, the CDR3 reads TGTGCCATCAGTGTACGTTTGACAGGGGACTATGGCTACACCTTC.

The chain recombines TRBV12-3 or TRBV12-4 with TRBJ2-1; 14 positions match TRBD2. The CDR3 is made up of 16 amino acids. With 6 bases clipped from V and 4 bases from J, the junction kept 5 bases outside the gene matches. CDR3 coding DNA: TGTGCCAGCAGACCGGGACTAGCGGGAGATTACAATGAGCAGTTCTTC. Translating it yields CASRPGLAGDYNEQFF.

The V gene is TRBV12-3 or TRBV12-4, the J gene TRBJ1-2, with D maybe TRBD1 (6 bases). V lost 5 bases to trimming and J lost 7 bases, with 23 bases between them. There are 16 residues in the CDR3. The CDR3 DNA reads TGTGCCAGCAGTCCCCCCTGGGCGAGGGGGAGAGTTGGCTACACCTTC. Residues: CASSPPWARGRVGYTF.

The rearrangement joins TRBV18 to TRBJ2-3, with D maybe TRBD2 (6 bases). CDR1 is KGHSH and CDR2 is LQKENI in the germline V gene. V was clipped by 4 bases and J by 4 bases, with 18 bases between them. The CDR3 spans 16 residues. The chain's CDR3 is CASSRVATSGADTQYF. CDR3 in DNA: TGTGCCAGCTCACGGGTGGCGACTAGTGGCGCAGATACGCAGTATTTT.

This sequence joins TRBV10-3 and TRBJ2-1; 7 positions agree with TRBD2. The CDR3 loop spans 14 amino acids. The V gene's germline CDR1 is ENHRY and CDR2 SYGVKD. Losses at the gene ends were 10 bases for V and 0 bases for J; bases not matched to a gene: 6. CDR3 coding DNA: TGTGCCAGTAAACGGGGGGACTCCTACAATGAGCAGTTCTTC. Protein sequence: CASKRGDSYNEQFF.

A few counts support this clonotype. This rearrangement joins TRBV7-9 to TRBJ1-1; possible D gene TRBD1, 6 bases. CDR3 size: 12 residues. The V gene lost 5 bases and the J gene lost 4 bases, with 8 bases spanning the gap. CDR1 and CDR2 from the germline V gene are SEHNR and FQNEAQ (reference sequence). The DNA of the CDR3 is TGTGCCAGCAGCCAGGGGAGCACTGAAGCTTTCTTT. Its translation is CASSQGSTEAFF.

This clonotype was observed a handful of times. The J gene is TRBJ2-2, the V gene TRBV6-1; the match to TRBD1 covers 7 bases. With V trimmed by 9 bases and J by 2 bases, 6 bases remained unmatched. Germline CDR1 MNHNS, CDR2 SASEGT. This CDR3 contains 14 residues. The CDR3 sequence is CASPGQSNTGELFF. The CDR3 DNA sequence: TGTGCCAGTCCGGGACAGAGTAACACCGGGGAGCTGTTTTTT.

CDR3 in amino acids: CASILGQTNTEAFF. The CDR3 DNA reads as TGTGCCAGCATCTTGGGACAAACGAACACTGAAGCTTTCTTT. This chain links TRBV7-9 with TRBJ1-1; TRBD1 might be the D (6 bases). Germline V lookup: CDR1 SEHNR, CDR2 FQNEAQ (reference sequence). V was clipped by 7 bases and J by 1 base, with 13 bases between them. CDR3 length: 14 amino acids.

The V gene is TRBV6-5, the J gene TRBJ2-2; no reliable D call. From germline, CDR1 is MNHEY and CDR2 SVGAGI. The CDR3 has 15 amino acids. The ends were cut back, 2 bases at V and 5 bases at J, with 12 bases in the middle. CDR3 sequence: CASSYGSRGTGELFF. The CDR3 nucleotides read TGTGCCAGCAGTTACGGCTCTCGAGGAACCGGGGAGCTGTTTTTT.

The chain is built from TRBV30 and TRBJ2-7; 8 bases map to TRBD1. The CDR3 is 13 amino acids. Germline values: CDR1 GTSNPN, CDR2 SVGIG (reference sequence). J gave up 2 bases and V 8 bases, and 8 bases lay outside the gene matches. For the CDR3, the DNA is TGTGCCCTAACTCACAGGGGGGCCTACGAGCAGTACTTC. This encodes CALTHRGAYEQYF.

The chain combines TRBV4-1 with TRBJ2-3; D not certain. Germline CDR1 reads MGHRA; CDR2 reads YSYEKL. V gave up 5 bases and J gave up 5 bases, with 8 bases separating them. The CDR3 is 12 amino acids. The CDR3 DNA sequence: TGCGCCAGCAGCGCACTGGGAGATACGCAGTATTTT. This sequence encodes CASSALGDTQYF.

This clonotype was detected a few times. The V gene is TRBV27, the J gene TRBJ2-1; D is uncertain. This CDR3 spans 15 amino acids. The V end was cut by 3 bases, the J end by 7 bases, with 16 bases between. Germline V gives CDR1 MNHEY, CDR2 SMNVEV (reference sequence). The CDR3 sequence is CASSLAREHVNEQFF. The CDR3 DNA is TGTGCCAGCAGTTTGGCCCGAGAACATGTGAATGAGCAGTTCTTC.

This clonotype was found a few times. This chain joins TRBV5-4 and TRBJ2-5; 8 nucleotides match TRBD1. Germline V gene lookup returns CDR1 SGHNT and CDR2 YYREEE (reference sequence). Losses at the gene ends were 4 bases for V and 2 bases for J; bases not matched to a gene: 7. The CDR3 extends over 15 amino acids. The CDR3 DNA sequence: TGTGCCAGCAGCCTAGACAGGGGCCCACAAGAGACCCAGTACTTC. It yields the protein CASSLDRGPQETQYF.

This clonotype was found a few times. V is TRBV27 and J is TRBJ2-7; no clear D. CDR3 length: 15 amino acids. Germline loops: CDR1 MNHEY, CDR2 SMNVEV (reference sequence). V lost 0 bases to trimming and J lost 3 bases, with 12 bases between them. CDR3 residues: CASSLSRSWNYEQYF. The CDR3 nucleotides are TGTGCCAGCAGTTTATCGAGGTCATGGAACTACGAGCAGTACTTC.

This clonotype appeared a few times. Compared with germline, one end of the junction differs, possibly owing to a read error. This chain connects TRBV20-1 to TRBJ1-1, with D possibly matching TRBD1 (5 bases). CDR1 and CDR2 (germline): DFQATT, SNEGSKA (reference sequence). The CDR3 has 9 amino acids. The CDR3 here is CSATDRPSF. The DNA for the CDR3 is TGCAGTGCTACTGACAGACCAAGTTTT.

This clonotype has more than one count but fewer than ten. V gene TRBV2 combines with J gene TRBJ1-5; the match to TRBD1 covers 8 bases. CDR3 length: 15 residues. V trimming: 4 bases; J trimming: 7 bases; junction bases outside the gene matches: 9. From germline, CDR1 is SNHLY and CDR2 FYNNEI. This CDR3 reads CASSANRGAGQPQHF. In DNA, the CDR3 is TGTGCCAGCAGTGCCAACAGGGGGGCAGGGCAGCCCCAGCATTTT.

This chain uses TRBV6-5 with TRBJ1-5; D is unclear. The ends were cut back, 5 bases at V and 4 bases at J, with 9 bases in the middle. The CDR3 runs to 13 residues. Germline V gives CDR1 MNHEY, CDR2 SVGAGI. Here the CDR3 reads CASSPRQNQPQHF. The CDR3 nucleotides are TGTGCCAGCAGTCCCCGGCAGAATCAGCCCCAGCATTTT.